This TCR beta chain was identified in a study of blood T cell repertoires in COVID-19. The CDR3 length is 12 residues. V was shortened by 10 bases and J by 8 bases, with 16 bases between the two germline ends. CDR1 is KGHDR and CDR2 is SFDVKD in the germline V gene. TCRdb's table, derived via immunoSEQ multiplex PCR, lists solely in-frame clones and lacks some. The table lists approximately 350,000 clones, around 90% of them singletons. This sequence joins TRBV24-1 and TRBJ1-1; D is possibly TRBD1 (5 bases). Material for sequencing was peripheral blood. This clonotype originated in a woman aged 18-29 years who had recovered from COVID-19. CDR3 sequence (DNA): TGTGCCACTCAAGCGGGGGGGACCGAAGCTTTCTTT. Amino acid sequence: CATQAGGTEAFF.